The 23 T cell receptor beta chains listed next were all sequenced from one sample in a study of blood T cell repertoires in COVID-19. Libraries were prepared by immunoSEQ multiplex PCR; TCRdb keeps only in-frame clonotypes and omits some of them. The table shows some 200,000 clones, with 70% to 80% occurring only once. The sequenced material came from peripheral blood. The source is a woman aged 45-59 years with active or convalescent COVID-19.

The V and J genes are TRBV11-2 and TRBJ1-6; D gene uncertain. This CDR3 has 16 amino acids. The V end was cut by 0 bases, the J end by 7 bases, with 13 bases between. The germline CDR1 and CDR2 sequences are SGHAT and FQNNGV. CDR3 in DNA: TGTGCCAGCAGCTTAGACGAGGGAAGTTGGAATTCACCCCTCCACTTT. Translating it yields CASSLDEGSWNSPLHF.

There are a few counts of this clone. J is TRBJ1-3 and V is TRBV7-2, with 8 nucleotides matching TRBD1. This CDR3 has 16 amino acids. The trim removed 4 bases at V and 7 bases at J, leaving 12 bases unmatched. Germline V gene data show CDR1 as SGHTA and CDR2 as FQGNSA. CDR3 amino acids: CASSSRTGPPPNTIYF. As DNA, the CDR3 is TGTGCCAGCAGCTCTCGGACAGGGCCTCCCCCGAACACCATATATTTT.

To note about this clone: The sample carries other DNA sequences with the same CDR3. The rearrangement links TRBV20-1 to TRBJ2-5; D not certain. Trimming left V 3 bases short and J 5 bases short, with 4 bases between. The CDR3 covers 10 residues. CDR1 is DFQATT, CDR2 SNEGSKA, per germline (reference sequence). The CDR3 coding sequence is TGCAGTGCTAGGAGTGAGACCCAGTACTTC. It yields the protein CSARSETQYF.

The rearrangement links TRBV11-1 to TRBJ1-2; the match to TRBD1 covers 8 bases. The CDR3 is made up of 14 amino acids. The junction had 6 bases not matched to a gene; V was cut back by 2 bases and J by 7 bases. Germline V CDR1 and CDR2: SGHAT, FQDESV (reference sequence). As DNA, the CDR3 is TGTGCCAGCAGCTTAAGCCAGGGGGCAGGTGGCTACACCTTC. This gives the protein CASSLSQGAGGYTF.

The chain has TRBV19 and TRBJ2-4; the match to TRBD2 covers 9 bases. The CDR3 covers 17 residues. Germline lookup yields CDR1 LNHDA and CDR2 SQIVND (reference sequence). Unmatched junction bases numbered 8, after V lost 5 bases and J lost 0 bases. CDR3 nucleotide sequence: TGTGCCAGTAGTTGGGTGAGCGGGGGGCTAGCCAAAAACATTCAGTACTTC. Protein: CASSWVSGGLAKNIQYF.

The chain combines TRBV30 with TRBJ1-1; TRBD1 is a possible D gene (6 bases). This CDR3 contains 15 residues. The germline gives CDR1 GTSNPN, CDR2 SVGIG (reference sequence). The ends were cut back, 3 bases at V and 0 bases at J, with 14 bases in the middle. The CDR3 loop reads CAWRRGALLNTEAFF. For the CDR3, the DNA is TGTGCCTGGAGGCGGGGGGCACTTTTGAACACTGAAGCTTTCTTT.

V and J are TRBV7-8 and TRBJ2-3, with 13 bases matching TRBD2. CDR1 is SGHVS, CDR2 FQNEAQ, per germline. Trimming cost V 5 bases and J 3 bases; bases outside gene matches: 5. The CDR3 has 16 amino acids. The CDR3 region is CASSATSGRATDTQYF. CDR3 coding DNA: TGTGCCAGCAGCGCCACTAGCGGGAGGGCGACAGATACGCAGTATTTT.

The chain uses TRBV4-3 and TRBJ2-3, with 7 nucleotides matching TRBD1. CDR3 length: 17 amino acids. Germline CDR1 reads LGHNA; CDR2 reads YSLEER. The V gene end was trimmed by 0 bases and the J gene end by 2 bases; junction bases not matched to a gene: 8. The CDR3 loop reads CASSQDRDSSLTDTQYF. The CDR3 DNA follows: TGCGCCAGCAGCCAAGATCGGGACAGTTCCCTCACAGATACGCAGTATTTT.

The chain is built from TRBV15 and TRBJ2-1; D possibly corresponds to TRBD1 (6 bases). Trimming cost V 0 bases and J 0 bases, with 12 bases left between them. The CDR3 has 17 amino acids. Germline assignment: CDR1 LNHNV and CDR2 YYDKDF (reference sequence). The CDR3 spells CATSREPRGGSYNEQFF. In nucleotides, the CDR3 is TGTGCCACCAGCAGAGAGCCTCGAGGGGGCTCCTACAATGAGCAGTTCTTC.

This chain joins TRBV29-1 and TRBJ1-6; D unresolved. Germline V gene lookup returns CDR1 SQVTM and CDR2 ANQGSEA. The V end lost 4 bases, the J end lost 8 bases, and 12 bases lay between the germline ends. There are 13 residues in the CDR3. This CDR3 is CSVGASVDSPLHF. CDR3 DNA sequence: TGCAGCGTTGGGGCCTCTGTAGATTCACCCCTCCACTTT.

The CDR3 region has the DNA TGTGCCAGCTCCCACGCTAGACAGGGGATGGGCTACAATGAGCAGTTCTTC. Translated: CASSHARQGMGYNEQFF. This rearrangement joins TRBV11-3 to TRBJ2-1, with 8 bases that match TRBD1. The CDR3 spans 17 residues. The V gene end was trimmed by 8 bases and the J gene end by 3 bases; junction bases not matched to a gene: 15. From germline, CDR1 is SGHNT and CDR2 YENEEA.

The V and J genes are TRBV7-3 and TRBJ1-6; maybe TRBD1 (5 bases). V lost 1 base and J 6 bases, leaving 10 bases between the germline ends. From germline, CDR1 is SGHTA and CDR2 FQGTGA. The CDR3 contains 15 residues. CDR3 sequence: CASSLMGGANSPLHF. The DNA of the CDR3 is TGTGCCAGCAGCTTAATGGGCGGGGCTAATTCACCCCTCCACTTT.

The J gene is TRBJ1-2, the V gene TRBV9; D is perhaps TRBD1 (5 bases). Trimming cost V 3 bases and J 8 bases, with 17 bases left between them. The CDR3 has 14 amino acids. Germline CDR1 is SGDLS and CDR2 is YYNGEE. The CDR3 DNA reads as TGTGCCAGCAGCGACCCCCCCCGGGGGTCGGGCTACACCTTC. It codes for CASSDPPRGSGYTF.

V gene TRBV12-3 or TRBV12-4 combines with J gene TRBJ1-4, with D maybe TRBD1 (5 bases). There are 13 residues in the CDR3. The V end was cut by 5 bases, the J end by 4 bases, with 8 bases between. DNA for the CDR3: TGTGCCAGCAGTCGGGGGGATAATGAAAAACTGTTTTTT. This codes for CASSRGDNEKLFF.

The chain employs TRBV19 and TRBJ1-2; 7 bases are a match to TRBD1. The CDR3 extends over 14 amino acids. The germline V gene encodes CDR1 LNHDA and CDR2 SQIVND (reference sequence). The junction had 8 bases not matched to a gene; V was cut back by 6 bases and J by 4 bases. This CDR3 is CASSGTVLAYGYTF. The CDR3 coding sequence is TGTGCCAGTAGCGGGACAGTTTTGGCCTATGGCTACACCTTC.

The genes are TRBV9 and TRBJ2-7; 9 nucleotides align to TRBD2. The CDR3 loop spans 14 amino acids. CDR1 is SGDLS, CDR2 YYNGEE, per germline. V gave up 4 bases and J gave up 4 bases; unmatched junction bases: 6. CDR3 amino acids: CASSPRLAVYEQYF. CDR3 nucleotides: TGTGCCAGCAGCCCGCGACTAGCGGTTTACGAGCAGTACTTC.

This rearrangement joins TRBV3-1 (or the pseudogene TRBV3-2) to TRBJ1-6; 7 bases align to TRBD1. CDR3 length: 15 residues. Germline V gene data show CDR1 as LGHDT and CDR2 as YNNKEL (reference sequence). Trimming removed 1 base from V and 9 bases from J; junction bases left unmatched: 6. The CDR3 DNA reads TGTGCCAGCAGCCAAGCCGGGACAGTGACTTCACCCCTCCACTTT. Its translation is CASSQAGTVTSPLHF.

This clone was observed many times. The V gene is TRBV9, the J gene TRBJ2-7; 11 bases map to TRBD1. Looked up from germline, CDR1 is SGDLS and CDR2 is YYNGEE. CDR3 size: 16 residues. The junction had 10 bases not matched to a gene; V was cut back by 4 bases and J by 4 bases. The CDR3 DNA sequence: TGTGCCAGCAGCCACGCGAGGGGGACAGGGGGTTACGAGCAGTACTTC. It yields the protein CASSHARGTGGYEQYF.

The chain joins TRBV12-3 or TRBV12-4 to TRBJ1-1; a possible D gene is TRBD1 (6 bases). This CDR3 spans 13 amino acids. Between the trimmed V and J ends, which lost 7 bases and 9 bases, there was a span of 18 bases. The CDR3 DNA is TGTGCCAGCACCCGAAGACAGGACGACAAAGCTTTCTTT. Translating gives CASTRRQDDKAFF.

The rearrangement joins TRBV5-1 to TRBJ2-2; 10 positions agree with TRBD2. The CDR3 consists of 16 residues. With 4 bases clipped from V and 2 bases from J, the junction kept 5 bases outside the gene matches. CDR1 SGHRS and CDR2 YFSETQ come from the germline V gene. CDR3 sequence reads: CASSRGLAANTGELFF. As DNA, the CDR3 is TGCGCCAGCAGCCGCGGACTAGCGGCTAACACCGGGGAGCTGTTTTTT.

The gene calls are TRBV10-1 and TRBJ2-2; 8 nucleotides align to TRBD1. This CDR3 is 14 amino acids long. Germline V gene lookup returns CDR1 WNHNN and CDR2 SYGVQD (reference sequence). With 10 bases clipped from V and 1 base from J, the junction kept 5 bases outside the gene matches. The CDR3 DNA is TGCGCCAACTCGGGGACAGGGAACACCGGGGAGCTGTTTTTT. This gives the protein CANSGTGNTGELFF.

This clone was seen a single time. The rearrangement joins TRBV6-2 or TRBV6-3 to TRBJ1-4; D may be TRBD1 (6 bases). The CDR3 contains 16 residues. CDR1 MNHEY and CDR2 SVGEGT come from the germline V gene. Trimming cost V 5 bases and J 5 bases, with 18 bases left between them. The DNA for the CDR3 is TGTGCCAGCAGTCCCCGTAGCAGGGGCCCAAATGAAAAACTGTTTTTT. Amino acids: CASSPRSRGPNEKLFF.

The CDR3 loop reads CASSLGLAGRAGEQYF. The CDR3 nucleotides are TGTGCCAGCAGCTTAGGGCTCGCTGGCAGGGCGGGGGAGCAGTACTTC. The gene calls are TRBV7-2 and TRBJ2-7, with TRBD2 as a possible D gene (6 bases). With 1 base removed from V and 7 bases from J, the gap between germline ends came to 20 bases. This CDR3 contains 16 residues. Looked up from germline, CDR1 is SGHTA and CDR2 is FQGNSA.